This is a list of T cell receptor beta chains from one sample in a study of T cell repertoires in cytomegalovirus infection. TCRdb itself ran the reads through MiXCR, one entry per CDR3 protein. This table holds around 240,000 distinct CDR3 sequences, approximately 22% found once. What was sequenced was CD8+ T cells from PBMCs. The receptor source for this set is a human donor in good health (CMV status not recorded). Some clones in this sample may be carry-over from other donors' samples. CDR3s include the opening cysteine and the closing phenylalanine or tryptophan. A D gene is named only where the DNA matches it firmly. Size is omitted from some rows. Given values are once, few, many or a class for expanded clones.

clone_size j_call v_call d_call cdr3_nt cdr3_aa
. TRBJ2-3 TRBV23-1 TRBD2 TGCGCCAGCAGTCAAAAGCACCCAGGCGGGGGGCCCTGGGATACGCAGTATTTT CASSQKHPGGGPWDTQYF
. TRBJ2-5 TRBV15 . TGTGCCACCAGCCCCCAACCCACAGTGGGCGAGACCCAGTACTTC CATSPQPTVGETQYF
few TRBJ2-7 TRBV20-1 TRBD1 TGCAGTGGACGGGACAGACTATCCTACGAGCAGTACTTC CSGRDRLSYEQYF
many TRBJ1-1 TRBV19 . TGTGCCAGTAGTATCTCGGAGAACACTGAAGCTTTCTTT CASSISENTEAFF
few TRBJ2-1 TRBV7-9 . TGTGCCAGCAGGGGGGACCCTGGGATGGACCAGTTCTTC CASRGDPGMDQFF
few TRBJ1-2 TRBV19 . TGTGCCACCGAAGGGGGGAACGGCTACACCTTC CATEGGNGYTF
. TRBJ1-4 TRBV2 . TGTGCCAGCAGTGAGTGGGATATTAATGAAAAACTGTTTTTT CASSEWDINEKLFF
. TRBJ1-2 TRBV2 TRBD1 TGTGCCAGCAGCCGTGACAGGGAAGGTGCATTTGGCTACACCTTC CASSRDREGAFGYTF
. TRBJ2-2 TRBV29-1 . TGCAGCGTTGTCAGGGGTTCCGGGGAGCTGTTTTTT CSVVRGSGELFF
. TRBJ1-2 TRBV7-3 . TGTGCCAGCAGCTTAGCTTCGCAGATCCGGTGGGGCTACACCTTC CASSLASQIRWGYTF
. TRBJ1-2 TRBV6-8 . TGTGCCACCCGAGGGGGGGCTGGCTACACCTTC CATRGGAGYTF
many TRBJ1-2 TRBV12-3/TRBV12-4 . TGTGCCAGCAGTTCCGGGCCGGCTAGTGGCTACACCTTC CASSSGPASGYTF
many TRBJ2-1 TRBV7-2 TRBD2 TGTGCCAGCAGCCTAAGAAATCGGGGACTAGGGATATACAATGAGCAGTTCTTC CASSLRNRGLGIYNEQFF
few TRBJ2-5 TRBV7-9 . TGTGCCAGCAGCTTCGGACTGCAAGAGACCCAGTACTTC CASSFGLQETQYF
. TRBJ2-7 TRBV7-2 . TGTGCCAGCAGCGTCCGGACAGCGAGCTCCTACGAGCAGTACTTC CASSVRTASSYEQYF
many TRBJ2-5 TRBV7-8 . TGTGCCAGCAGCCAGTGGGACCGAGACCAAGAGACCCAGTACTTC CASSQWDRDQETQYF
many TRBJ2-7 TRBV7-6 TRBD1 TGTGCCAGCAGCTTTGGGACAGGGAACTCCTACGAGCAGTACTTC CASSFGTGNSYEQYF
many TRBJ1-2 TRBV7-2 . TGTGCCAGCAGCTCCCCATCGGACTGGGACATGTATGGCTACACCTTC CASSSPSDWDMYGYTF
few TRBJ2-4 TRBV12-3/TRBV12-4 TRBD2 TGTGCCAGCAGTCAAGGACTAGCGGGGGGGGTATCCAAAAACATTCAGTACTTC CASSQGLAGGVSKNIQYF
few TRBJ2-5 TRBV7-9 . TGTGCCAGCAGCTACCTGGCCCTAGGGGGGGAGACCCAGTACTTC CASSYLALGGETQYF
. TRBJ2-7 TRBV4-1 TRBD1 TGCGCCAGCAGCCAAGAACAGGGGTACGAGCAGTACTTC CASSQEQGYEQYF
. TRBJ2-5 TRBV7-9 TRBD2 TGTGCCAGCAGCCTCGGGGGGGTCCAGGAGACCCAGTACTTC CASSLGGVQETQYF
many TRBJ1-1 TRBV19 . TGTGCCAGTAGTCTTCTGACTGGGTCGTCGGTCACTGAAGCTTTCTTT CASSLLTGSSVTEAFF
. TRBJ1-4 TRBV14 . TGTGCCAGCAGCCAACGGGGTATCAATGAAAAACTGTTTTTT CASSQRGINEKLFF
. TRBJ2-5 TRBV6-1 TRBD2 TGTGCCAGCAGTTTAGCGGGGGGGGACCAAGAGACCCAGTACTTC CASSLAGGDQETQYF
once TRBJ2-3 TRBV12-3/TRBV12-4 . TGTGCCAGCAGTTTATCGGGACTGCGCACAGATACGCAGTATTTT CASSLSGLRTDTQYF
. TRBJ2-7 TRBV20-1 . TGCAGTGCTAGAGAGCCCCAGCCTGACAAGCAGTACTTC CSAREPQPDKQYF
few TRBJ1-2 TRBV28 . TGTGCCAGCAGTTATCGCTTGGAGGCCACACTGAGGGGCTATGGCTACACCTTC CASSYRLEATLRGYGYTF
. TRBJ2-1 TRBV27 . TGTGCCAGCAGTCCTACGGCCCCGACGGGAGAGGAGCAGTTCTTC CASSPTAPTGEEQFF
many TRBJ1-5 TRBV28 . TGTGCCAGCAGCCCGGAAGGGCGAGGCAATCAGCCCCAGCATTTT CASSPEGRGNQPQHF
few TRBJ2-2 TRBV27 TRBD2 TGTGCCAGCAGTTATGGACTAGCTGAGGGTGCCGGGGAGCTGTTTTTT CASSYGLAEGAGELFF
many TRBJ2-1 TRBV6-2/TRBV6-3 . TGTGCCAGCAGTTACCCAGCAGTTGAGCAGTTCTTC CASSYPAVEQFF
many TRBJ2-2 TRBV14 . TGTGCCAGCAGCCAAGATAGACACCTGAACACCGGGGAGCTGTTTTTT CASSQDRHLNTGELFF
many TRBJ2-1 TRBV6-6 TRBD2 TGTGCCAGCAGCATCGGGACTACCTCCTACAATGAGCAGTTCTTC CASSIGTTSYNEQFF
many TRBJ1-1 TRBV6-1 . TGTGCCAGCAGTGAAGGAGGGTTCACTGAAGCTTTCTTT CASSEGGFTEAFF
. TRBJ1-1 TRBV29-1 . TGCAGCGTTGTACTCGGGCAGATGAACACTGAAGCTTTCTTT CSVVLGQMNTEAFF
. TRBJ1-6 TRBV7-9 . TGTGCCAGCAGAAACGTAGGGAATTCACCCCTCCACTTT CASRNVGNSPLHF
many TRBJ2-3 TRBV2 TRBD2 TGTGCCAGCAGGGCTCCCGGGACTAGCTGGCTGGATACGCAGTATTTT CASRAPGTSWLDTQYF
few TRBJ2-1 TRBV6-2/TRBV6-3 . TGTGCCAGTGCGGACTACATCTGGAATGAGCAGTTCTTC CASADYIWNEQFF
. TRBJ2-7 TRBV5-5 . TGTGCCAGCAGCTTGGAGGTGCTGGTAGAGCAGTACTTC CASSLEVLVEQYF
. TRBJ2-7 TRBV29-1 . TGCAGCGTTGAAGGTACCGGACGGAGCTACGAGCAGTACTTC CSVEGTGRSYEQYF
few TRBJ2-1 TRBV2 . TGTGCCAGCAGTGAAGCGGCCCACAGCTATGAGCAGTTCTTC CASSEAAHSYEQFF
. TRBJ1-1 TRBV29-1 . TGCAGCGTTGAAGTGCCTGAAGCTTTCTTT CSVEVPEAFF
. TRBJ2-2 TRBV7-9 . TGTGCCAGCAGCTTAGCGCTAGGGGAGCTGTTTTTT CASSLALGELFF
few TRBJ2-1 TRBV11-2 . TGTGCCAGCAGCTTAGAGGCTAGCCATGGTCATGAGCAGTTCTTC CASSLEASHGHEQFF
. TRBJ2-7 TRBV7-9 . TGTGCCAGCAGCTTAACAGAAACGTTCTACGAGCAGTACTTC CASSLTETFYEQYF
. TRBJ2-2 TRBV6-2/TRBV6-3 TRBD2 TGTGCCAGCAGGACGACTAGCGGGGGGGAGAACACCGGGGAGCTGTTTTTT CASRTTSGGENTGELFF